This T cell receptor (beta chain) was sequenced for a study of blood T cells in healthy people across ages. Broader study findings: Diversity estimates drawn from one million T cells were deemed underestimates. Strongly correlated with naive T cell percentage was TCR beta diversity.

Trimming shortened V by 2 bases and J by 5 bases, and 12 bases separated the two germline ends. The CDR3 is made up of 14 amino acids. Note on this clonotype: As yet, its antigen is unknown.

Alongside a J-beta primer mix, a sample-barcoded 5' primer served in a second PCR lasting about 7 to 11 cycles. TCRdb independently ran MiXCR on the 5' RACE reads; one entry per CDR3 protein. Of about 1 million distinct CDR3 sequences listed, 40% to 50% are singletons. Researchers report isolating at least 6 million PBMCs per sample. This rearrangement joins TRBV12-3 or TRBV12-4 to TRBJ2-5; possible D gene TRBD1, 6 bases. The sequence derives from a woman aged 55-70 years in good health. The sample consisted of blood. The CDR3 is CASSLPTQGETQYF. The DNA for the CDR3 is TGTGCCAGCAGTTTACCAACGCAGGGGGAGACCCAGTACTTC.